The source of this T cell receptor beta chain is a study of blood T cell repertoires in COVID-19. About the research overall: Samples representing acute and convalescent COVID-19 were sourced from the United States, Italy and Spain. PBMCs, B-cell-depleted T cells, or T cells were the source of the cDNA or gDNA that made up the material.

V was cut by 3 bases and J by 3 bases, with 12 bases left in between. The CDR3 is 15 amino acids. CDR1 and CDR2 (germline): MNHEY, SMNVEV (reference sequence). Per the authors' pipeline: Nucleated cell counts were estimated from reference gene primer amplification. The method was immunoSEQ multiplex PCR; TCRdb's version includes in-frame clones alone and lacks a portion of them. The DNA was the basis for D and trimming; V, J and clone size are from that table. This repertoire shows about 60,000 clones, roughly 80% found once; its top ten account for more than 7.5%. This chain connects TRBV27 to TRBJ2-1, with D maybe TRBD2 (6 bases). The TCR originated in a human donor in a cohort sampled during active COVID-19. What was sequenced was peripheral blood. The CDR3 coding sequence is TGTGCCAGCAGTTTCAGAGCGGGCAACTACAATGAGCAGTTCTTC. This sequence encodes CASSFRAGNYNEQFF.